Sequencing of this T cell receptor (beta chain) was carried out in a study of human T cells and chemical hapten exposure. There are a few counts of this clonotype. The time point: patch test 3, about 24 weeks after DPC sensitization. The treatment is: therapeutic diphenylcyclopropenone sensitization with weekly scalp DPC. This CDR3 region has 14 residues. Germline V lookup: CDR1 SGHRS, CDR2 YFSETQ. V lost 4 bases to trimming and J lost 1 base, with 9 bases between them. TCRdb re-analysed the RACE reads in MiXCR, keeping a single row per CDR3 protein. The repertoire holds around 130,000 distinct CDR3 sequences, 11% seen once, with 2% to 2.5% in the top ten.

Sequencing used whole blood, obtained in connection with sensitization to the hapten diphenylcyclopropenone (DPC). The rearrangement joins TRBV5-1 to TRBJ1-5; weak D call: TRBD1 (5 bases). The receptor's source is a woman in her forties or fifties with alopecia areata. Some clones in this sample may be carry-over from other donors' samples. The CDR3: CASSTGDSNQPQHF. Written as DNA, the CDR3 is TGCGCCAGCAGCACCGGGGACAGCAATCAGCCCCAGCATTTT.